Presented here are 24 T cell receptor beta chains from one specimen sequenced in a study of beta chain features in type 1 diabetes. cDNA synthesis used the whole RNA isolate, giving expressed TCRB sequences. Produced via immunoSEQ multiplex PCR; TCRdb's table is partial and in-frame only. Of approximately 170,000 clones in the sample, about 9.1% were seen once. Source material: central memory CD4+ T cells from blood. These receptors were taken from a woman younger than 30 in good health.

This clone occurred a few times. The chain joins TRBV18 to TRBJ2-7; 10 bases map to TRBD2. CDR1 is KGHSH, CDR2 LQKENI, per germline. Trimming at V came to 4 bases and at J to 5 bases, leaving 8 bases not matched to a gene. CDR3 length: 15 amino acids. This chain's CDR3 is CASSRELAGRHEQYF. In DNA, the CDR3 is TGTGCCAGCTCACGCGAACTAGCGGGGCGACACGAGCAGTACTTC.

Points on this clone: This specimen includes other DNA sequences encoding the same CDR3. The V gene is TRBV7-3, the J gene TRBJ1-6, with 9 bases matching TRBD1. Unmatched junction bases numbered 2, after V lost 5 bases and J lost 6 bases. Germline assignment: CDR1 SGHTA and CDR2 FQGTGA. CDR3 length equals 14 residues. This CDR3 is CASSLQGANSPLHF. The CDR3 region has the DNA TGTGCCAGCAGCCTACAGGGGGCTAATTCACCCCTCCACTTT.

In DNA form, the CDR3 reads TGTGCCAGCTCACCACTACGGGACCAAGAGACCCAGTACTTC. It codes for CASSPLRDQETQYF. This chain joins TRBV18 and TRBJ2-5, with D unresolved. This CDR3 is 14 amino acids long. Trimming left V 1 base short and J 0 bases short, with 6 bases between. The germline CDR1 and CDR2 sequences are KGHSH and LQKENI.

Ten or more counts support this clone. J is TRBJ1-2 and V is TRBV7-9, with D tentatively TRBD1 (6 bases). Between the trimmed V and J ends, which lost 5 bases and 7 bases, there was a span of 14 bases. The CDR3 runs 13 residues. CDR1 is SEHNR, CDR2 FQNEAQ, per germline (reference sequence). The CDR3 nucleotides are TGTGCCAGCAGCCTCACAGGGACCCGTGGCTACACCTTC. It codes for CASSLTGTRGYTF.

The rearrangement joins TRBV19 to TRBJ1-1; 7 bases match TRBD1. The germline V gene encodes CDR1 LNHDA and CDR2 SQIVND (reference sequence). V shed 5 bases, J shed 1 base, and the junction held 7 bases outside the gene matches. CDR3 length equals 15 residues. CDR3 nucleotides: TGTGCCAGTAGTCTCCGGGACAGAGAGAACACTGAAGCTTTCTTT. Protein product: CASSLRDRENTEAFF.

The V call is TRBV9, the J call TRBJ2-1; a possible D gene is TRBD2 (6 bases). The germline V gene has CDR1 SGDLS and CDR2 YYNGEE. The CDR3 contains 14 residues. The V gene lost 4 bases and the J gene lost 3 bases, with 11 bases spanning the gap. CDR3 bases: TGTGCCAGCAGCACGCGGGGTTTCTACAATGAGCAGTTCTTC. Its protein product is CASSTRGFYNEQFF.

This clone has just a few counts. Other DNA sequences in the same sample also yield this CDR3. The chain links TRBV5-1 to TRBJ1-2; 7 bases match TRBD1. Unmatched junction bases numbered 8, after V lost 4 bases and J lost 8 bases. Germline CDR1 reads SGHRS; CDR2 reads YFSETQ. The CDR3 is 13 amino acids. CDR3: CASSHDRVYGYTF. DNA for the CDR3: TGCGCCAGCAGCCATGACAGGGTATACGGCTACACCTTC. The entire variable domain, with the rest obtained from reference TRBV5-1 and TRBJ1-2, is as follows: KAGVTQTPRYLIKTRGQQVTLSCSPISGHRSVSWYQQTPGQGLQFLFEYFSETQRNKGNFPGRFSGRQFSNSRSEMNVSTLELGDSALYLCASSHDRVYGYTFGSGTRLTVV.

The gene calls are TRBV5-1 and TRBJ2-3, with D possibly being TRBD2 (6 bases). Trimming removed 4 bases at V and 9 bases at J, with 21 bases between. This CDR3 contains 15 residues. Germline CDR1 SGHRS, CDR2 YFSETQ. CDR3 amino acids: CASSRDWAGGETQYF. As DNA, the CDR3 is TGCGCCAGCAGCAGAGACTGGGCCGGCGGGGAGACGCAGTATTTT.

The genes are TRBV14 and TRBJ1-1; D gene uncertain. V shed 3 bases and J shed 8 bases, with 7 bases lying between them. Germline CDR1 SGHDN, CDR2 FVKESK. The CDR3 has 11 residues. This chain's CDR3 is CASSHTTEAFF. The CDR3 DNA reads as TGTGCCAGCAGCCATACAACGGAAGCTTTCTTT.

This chain links TRBV5-1 with TRBJ2-3; the match to TRBD2 covers 8 bases. The CDR3 spans 16 residues. V lost 3 bases to trimming and J lost 0 bases; unmatched junction nucleotides: 6. Per the germline V gene, CDR1 is SGHRS and CDR2 is YFSETQ. The CDR3 bases are TGCGCCAGCAGCTCCACCCCTAGCGGGAGCACAGATACGCAGTATTTT. Its translation: CASSSTPSGSTDTQYF.

This chain joins TRBV18 and TRBJ1-2, with TRBD1 matching over 8 bases. The CDR3 is 14 amino acids. Per the germline V gene, CDR1 is KGHSH and CDR2 is LQKENI. The trim removed 3 bases at V and 3 bases at J, leaving 3 bases unmatched. The CDR3 loop reads CASSPNRGDYGYTF. The CDR3 region has the DNA TGTGCCAGCTCACCGAACAGGGGGGACTATGGCTACACCTTC. The full variable domain, its missing parts supplied by reference TRBV18 and TRBJ1-2, is NAGVMQNPRHLVRRRGQEARLRCSPMKGHSHVYWYRQLPEEGLKFMVYLQKENIIDESGMPKERFSAEFPKEGPSILRIQQVVRGDSAAYFCASSPNRGDYGYTFGSGTRLTVV.

This chain joins TRBV4-1 and TRBJ2-6; no definite D call. Germline CDR1 reads MGHRA; CDR2 reads YSYEKL. This CDR3 contains 18 residues. V was clipped by 0 bases and J by 0 bases, with 12 bases between them. In nucleotides, the CDR3 is TGCGCCAGCAGCCAAGATGTACCGGAGAGCTCTGGGGCCAACGTCCTGACTTTC. Protein: CASSQDVPESSGANVLTF.

V gene TRBV25-1 combines with J gene TRBJ2-1; perhaps TRBD2 as D (6 bases). Trimming removed 5 bases from V and 4 bases from J, with 15 bases in between. Germline V gives CDR1 MGHDK, CDR2 SYGVNS. The CDR3 runs to 15 residues. In nucleotides, the CDR3 is TGTGCCAGCAGTTACACGCGGGGAATTTACAATGAGCAGTTCTTC. Its protein is CASSYTRGIYNEQFF.

A few counts support this clone. The J gene is TRBJ2-1, the V gene TRBV28; 9 bases match TRBD2. The junction had 8 bases not matched to a gene; V was cut back by 2 bases and J by 6 bases. From germline, CDR1 is MDHEN and CDR2 SYDVKM. The CDR3 runs 16 residues. CDR3 in DNA: TGTGCCAGCAGTTTAGGAGGTAGCGGGGGAGGCAATGAGCAGTTCTTC. It encodes CASSLGGSGGGNEQFF.

The V gene is TRBV7-9, the J gene TRBJ1-5, with a possible D match to TRBD1 (5 bases). Looked up from germline, CDR1 is SEHNR and CDR2 is FQNEAQ (reference sequence). The CDR3 is 16 amino acids. Trimming shortened V by 5 bases and J by 3 bases, and 17 bases separated the two germline ends. CDR3 sequence reads: CASSHGRGGDNQPQHF. CDR3 in DNA: TGTGCCAGCAGCCACGGCCGGGGAGGGGACAATCAGCCCCAGCATTTT.

The chain carries TRBV7-9 and TRBJ2-1; 11 bases are shared with TRBD2. V gave up 5 bases and J gave up 5 bases; unmatched junction bases: 5. CDR1 SEHNR and CDR2 FQNEAQ come from the germline V gene (reference sequence). The CDR3 extends over 15 amino acids. CDR3 bases: TGTGCCAGCAGCCTCCTAGCGGGGGGCGACAATGAGCAGTTCTTC. It encodes CASSLLAGGDNEQFF.

This clone has only a few counts. The rearrangement joins TRBV7-9 to TRBJ2-3; TRBD2 is a possible D gene (6 bases). In germline, CDR1 is SEHNR, CDR2 FQNEAQ (reference sequence). CDR3 length: 15 amino acids. V shed 4 bases and J shed 2 bases, with 13 bases lying between them. CDR3: CASSSPGGSTDTQYF. The CDR3 DNA reads as TGTGCCAGCAGCTCTCCCGGGGGATCCACAGATACGCAGTATTTT.

The chain carries TRBV5-1 and TRBJ2-5; TRBD1 is a possible D gene (5 bases). V gave up 0 bases and J gave up 5 bases, with 11 bases separating them. The CDR3 spans 14 residues. Looked up from germline, CDR1 is SGHRS and CDR2 is YFSETQ. CDR3 residues: CASSLGQQRETQYF. In DNA form, the CDR3 reads TGCGCCAGCAGCTTGGGACAGCAAAGGGAGACCCAGTACTTC.

The table lists this clone with a few counts. The chain is built from TRBV7-6 and TRBJ1-3; D is possibly TRBD1 (6 bases). Trimming removed 3 bases at V and 0 bases at J, with 6 bases between. Germline CDR1 SGHVS, CDR2 FNYEAQ. The CDR3 contains 14 residues. CDR3 nucleotides: TGTGCCAGCAGCTTGGACAGCTCTGGAAACACCATATATTTT. Translated: CASSLDSSGNTIYF.

The table lists this clone with a few counts. This chain links TRBV5-1 with TRBJ2-2; 9 bases match TRBD2. The CDR3 is made up of 14 amino acids. Germline assignment: CDR1 SGHRS and CDR2 YFSETQ. The junction had 2 bases not matched to a gene; V was cut back by 6 bases and J by 2 bases. In DNA, the CDR3 is TGCGCCAGCATAGCGGGAGTAAACACCGGGGAGCTGTTTTTT. As protein: CASIAGVNTGELFF.

J is TRBJ2-1 and V is TRBV4-2; a possible D gene is TRBD2 (6 bases). This CDR3 has 15 amino acids. V was pared by 4 bases and J by 12 bases, with 22 bases between. CDR1 is LGHNA and CDR2 is YNFKEQ in the germline V gene. CDR3 DNA: TGTGCCAGCAGCCCCGTGGTAGCGGACCCTGAAAGGCAGTTCTTC. It yields the protein CASSPVVADPERQFF.

The chain couples TRBV11-2 to TRBJ2-7; 9 bases fit TRBD2. The CDR3 has 16 amino acids. Germline CDR1 and CDR2: SGHAT and FQNNGV. The junction had 11 bases not matched to a gene; V was cut back by 4 bases and J by 4 bases. As DNA, the CDR3 is TGTGCCAGCAGCTCCCTGACTAGCGGAGGACTGTACGAGCAGTACTTC. Its translation: CASSSLTSGGLYEQYF.

This clone occurred a few times. The chain uses TRBV7-9 and TRBJ1-4, with TRBD1 matching 7 bases. Germline CDR1 and CDR2: SEHNR and FQNEAQ (reference sequence). Trimming took 4 bases from V and 0 from J; bases not matched to a gene: 5. There are 16 residues in the CDR3. CDR3 nucleotide sequence: TGTGCCAGCAGCTCGCCGACAGGGACAACTAATGAAAAACTGTTTTTT. Its translation: CASSSPTGTTNEKLFF. Looking up the rest from reference TRBV7-9 and TRBJ1-4 gives the full variable domain: DTGVSQNPRHKITKRGQNVTFRCDPISEHNRLYWYRQTLGQGPEFLTYFQNEAQLEKSRLLSDRFSAERPKGSFSTLEIQRTEQGDSAMYLCASSSPTGTTNEKLFFGSGTQLSVL.

There are a few counts of this clone. This chain joins TRBV10-3 and TRBJ1-2; weak D call: TRBD1 (5 bases). This CDR3 has 15 amino acids. The germline V gene encodes CDR1 ENHRY and CDR2 SYGVKD. The V end was cut by 4 bases, the J end by 6 bases, with 18 bases between. In nucleotides, the CDR3 is TGTGCCATCAGTGGGGGCTTGGGGACTTGGGATGGCTACACCTTC. Protein product: CAISGGLGTWDGYTF.